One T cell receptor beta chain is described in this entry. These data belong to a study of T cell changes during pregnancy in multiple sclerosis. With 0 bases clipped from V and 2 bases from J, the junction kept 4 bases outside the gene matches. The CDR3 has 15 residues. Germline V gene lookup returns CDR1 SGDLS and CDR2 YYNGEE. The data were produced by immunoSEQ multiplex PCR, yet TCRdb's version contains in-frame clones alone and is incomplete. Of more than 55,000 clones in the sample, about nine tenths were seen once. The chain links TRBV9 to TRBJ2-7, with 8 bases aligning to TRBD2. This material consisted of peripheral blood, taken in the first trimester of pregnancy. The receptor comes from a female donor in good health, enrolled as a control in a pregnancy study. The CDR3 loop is CASSVGSGEAYEQYF. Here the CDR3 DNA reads TGTGCCAGCAGCGTAGGTAGCGGGGAGGCCTACGAGCAGTACTTC.